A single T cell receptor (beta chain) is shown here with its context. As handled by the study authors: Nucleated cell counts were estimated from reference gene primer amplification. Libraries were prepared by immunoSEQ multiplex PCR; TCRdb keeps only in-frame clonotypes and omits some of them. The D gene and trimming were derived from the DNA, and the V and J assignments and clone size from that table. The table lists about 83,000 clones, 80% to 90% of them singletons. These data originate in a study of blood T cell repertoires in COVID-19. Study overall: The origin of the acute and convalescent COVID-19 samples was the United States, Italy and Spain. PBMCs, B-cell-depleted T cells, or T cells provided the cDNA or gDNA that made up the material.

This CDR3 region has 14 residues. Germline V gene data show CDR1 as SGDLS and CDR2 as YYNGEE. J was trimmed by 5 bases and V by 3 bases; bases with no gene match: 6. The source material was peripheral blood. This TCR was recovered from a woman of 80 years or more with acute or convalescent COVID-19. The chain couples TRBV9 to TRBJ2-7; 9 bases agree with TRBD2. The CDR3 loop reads CASSARIAGDEQYF. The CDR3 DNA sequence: TGTGCCAGCAGCGCGAGGATAGCGGGGGACGAGCAGTACTTC.